The next 16 T cell receptor beta chains were all read from a single sample in a study of T cells after yellow fever vaccination. TCRdb re-analysed the 5' RACE reads in MiXCR, keeping a single row per CDR3 protein. This sample has a few hundred thousand distinct CDR3 sequences, with approximately 4% found just once. Here the sequenced sample was PBMCs, taken 5 days after the yellow fever booster vaccination. These receptors were taken from a man aged 18 to 35 who received the YFV17D yellow fever vaccine.

The V gene is TRBV5-1, the J gene TRBJ2-3, with 12 positions matching TRBD2. Germline V CDR1 and CDR2: SGHRS, YFSETQ. This CDR3 has 17 residues. The junction had 6 bases not matched to a gene; V was cut back by 0 bases and J by 4 bases. CDR3 DNA sequence: TGCGCCAGCAGCTTGGGACTAGCGGGGGCCGAGGCAGATACGCAGTATTTT. Protein: CASSLGLAGAEADTQYF.

This clonotype was detected only a few times. The chain joins TRBV20-1 to TRBJ2-7; tentative D call: TRBD1 (5 bases). Trimming removed 6 bases from V and 0 bases from J, with 15 bases in between. CDR3 length: 14 residues. CDR1 DFQATT and CDR2 SNEGSKA come from the germline V gene (reference sequence). The CDR3 loop is CSARQGGYSYEQYV. The CDR3 nucleotides are TGCAGTGCCAGGCAGGGTGGGTACTCCTACGAGCAGTACGTC.

V and J are TRBV12-3 or TRBV12-4 and TRBJ2-1; weak D call: TRBD2 (7 bases). This CDR3 comprises 17 residues. Trimming stripped 6 bases from V and 2 bases from J, with 20 bases between. CDR3 in amino acids: CASSLNAGRGPYNEQFF. The CDR3 region has the DNA TGTGCCAGCAGCCTGAACGCGGGGCGGGGGCCCTACAATGAGCAGTTCTTC.

The chain uses TRBV20-1 and TRBJ2-7; D may be TRBD2 (7 bases). There are 15 residues in the CDR3. V gave up 0 bases and J gave up 6 bases, with 18 bases separating them. Per the germline V gene, CDR1 is DFQATT and CDR2 is SNEGSKA (reference sequence). The CDR3 reads CSAREEGRGASEQYF. The CDR3 nucleotides are TGCAGTGCTAGAGAGGAGGGACGGGGGGCATCCGAGCAGTACTTC.

In its sample, this clonotype was seen a few times. The J gene is TRBJ2-1, the V gene TRBV7-2; 8 nucleotides agree with TRBD1. The junction had 12 bases not matched to a gene; V was cut back by 4 bases and J by 7 bases. Germline V gene lookup returns CDR1 SGHTA and CDR2 FQGNSA. The CDR3 runs 16 residues. The CDR3 region is CASSSYNRDRRNEQFF. CDR3 DNA: TGTGCCAGCAGCTCCTATAACCGGGACAGGCGAAATGAGCAGTTCTTC. The whole variable domain, filled in from reference TRBV7-2 and TRBJ2-1, reads GAGVSQSPSNKVTEKGKDVELRCDPISGHTALYWYRQSLGQGLEFLIYFQGNSAPDKSGLPSDRFSAERTGGSVSTLTIQRTQQEDSAVYLCASSSYNRDRRNEQFFGPGTRLTVL.

This clonotype appeared many times. The chain uses TRBV7-9 and TRBJ1-2, with D possibly being TRBD1 (5 bases). V shed 4 bases and J shed 4 bases, with 13 bases lying between them. Germline V CDR1 and CDR2: SEHNR, FQNEAQ (reference sequence). This CDR3 comprises 14 residues. The DNA of the CDR3 is TGTGCCAGCAGCTCCGGGACCGCCGCCTATGGCTACACCTTC. Residues: CASSSGTAAYGYTF.

This clonotype has a handful of counts. The CDR3 sequence is CASSFRGGWETQYF. CDR3 nucleotide sequence: TGTGCCAGCAGCTTTCGAGGGGGGTGGGAGACCCAGTACTTC. V and J are TRBV7-2 and TRBJ2-5; either TRBD1 or TRBD2 may fit D (6 bases each). CDR3 size: 14 residues. Per the germline V gene, CDR1 is SGHTA and CDR2 is FQGNSA. V dropped 3 bases and J dropped 5 bases, with 13 bases sitting between them.

This clonotype has ten or more counts. The chain is built from TRBV15 and TRBJ2-2; D perhaps matches TRBD1 (6 bases). Germline V gene sequence: CDR1 LNHNV, CDR2 YYDKDF (reference sequence). Trimming took 9 bases from V and 1 from J, leaving 9 bases between them. The CDR3 has 13 amino acids. CDR3 in DNA: TGTGCCACTCGACAGGAGAACACCGGGGAGCTGTTTTTT. As protein: CATRQENTGELFF.

This clonotype has only a few counts. The chain carries TRBV30 and TRBJ1-5; D gene ambiguous. From germline, CDR1 is GTSNPN and CDR2 SVGIG (reference sequence). The CDR3 contains 13 residues. With 1 base removed from V and 7 bases from J, the gap between germline ends came to 11 bases. The CDR3 protein is CAWSGAERQPQHF. The CDR3 bases are TGTGCCTGGAGTGGGGCAGAGAGGCAGCCCCAGCATTTT.

Ten or more counts support this clonotype. V and J are TRBV5-1 and TRBJ1-5; D unclear. The CDR3 length is 15 residues. The germline CDR1 and CDR2 sequences are SGHRS and YFSETQ. V was pared by 0 bases and J by 0 bases, with 7 bases between. The CDR3 nucleotides read TGCGCCAGCAGCTTGGGGGTTAATAGCAATCAGCCCCAGCATTTT. It codes for CASSLGVNSNQPQHF.

This clonotype has at least ten counts. The chain employs TRBV5-1 and TRBJ1-6; D remains ambiguous. The CDR3 totals 15 residues. The V gene's germline CDR1 is SGHRS and CDR2 YFSETQ. The ends were cut back, 7 bases at V and 0 bases at J, with 11 bases in the middle. In DNA, the CDR3 is TGCGCCAGCGGAACGGACGGCTCCTATAATTCACCCCTCCACTTT. Its protein is CASGTDGSYNSPLHF.

This clonotype has just a few counts. The rearrangement links TRBV19 to TRBJ2-1; 8 bases align to TRBD1. The CDR3 runs 16 residues. Germline V gives CDR1 LNHDA, CDR2 SQIVND (reference sequence). The V gene end was trimmed by 1 base and the J gene end by 8 bases; junction bases not matched to a gene: 10. As DNA, the CDR3 is TGTGCCAGTAGTATAGCCGACGGGGACAGGAAACATGAGCAGTTCTTC. Residues: CASSIADGDRKHEQFF. The variable domain in full, completed from reference TRBV19 and TRBJ2-1, reads DGGITQSPKYLFRKEGQNVTLSCEQNLNHDAMYWYRQDPGQGLRLIYYSQIVNDFQKGDIAEGYSVSREKKESFPLTVTSAQKNPTAFYLCASSIADGDRKHEQFFGPGTRLTVL.

The table lists this clonotype with a few counts. The chain recombines TRBV3-1 with TRBJ2-4; D not certain. Germline V gene lookup returns CDR1 LGHDT and CDR2 YNNKEL (reference sequence). CDR3 length equals 15 residues. Trimming shortened V by 6 bases and J by 0 bases, and 12 bases separated the two germline ends. In nucleotides, the CDR3 is TGTGCCAGCAGAAATGGCAACCTAGCCAAAAACATTCAGTACTTC. Translated: CASRNGNLAKNIQYF.

This sequence joins TRBV6-5 and TRBJ2-4; D possibly corresponds to TRBD1 (6 bases). This CDR3 is 14 amino acids long. Germline V gene lookup returns CDR1 MNHEY and CDR2 SVGAGI. V lost 5 bases to trimming and J lost 7 bases, with 15 bases between them. The CDR3 region has the DNA TGTGCCAGCAGTCCTAGGGGGTTTGGTAACATTCAGTACTTC. Amino acids: CASSPRGFGNIQYF.

This clonotype was counted between two and nine times. The chain links TRBV4-3 to TRBJ2-3, with D hard to call. This CDR3 is 14 amino acids long. The V gene lost 1 base and the J gene lost 0 bases, with 5 bases spanning the gap. The V gene's germline CDR1 is LGHNA and CDR2 YSLEER. CDR3 amino acids: CASSQVRSTDTQYF. CDR3 coding DNA: TGCGCCAGCAGCCAAGTGAGAAGCACAGATACGCAGTATTTT.

Many counts were recorded for this clonotype. This chain joins TRBV6-2 or TRBV6-3 and TRBJ2-5; either TRBD1 or TRBD2 may fit D (5 bases each). The CDR3 loop spans 12 amino acids. Germline assignment: CDR1 MNHEY and CDR2 SVGEGT. V was clipped by 2 bases and J by 8 bases, with 9 bases between them. The CDR3 DNA is TGTGCCAGCAGTTACGGGACGGCTACCCAGTACTTC. It encodes CASSYGTATQYF.